This TCR beta chain was found in a study of blood T cell repertoires in COVID-19. In the authors' methods: Reference gene primer amplification gave nucleated cell count estimates. Sequenced by immunoSEQ multiplex PCR; TCRdb stores in-frame clones only, minus some. From that table come the V and J calls and clone size; the DNA was used to work out D and trimming. The sample records fewer than 250,000 clones, more than 75% being singletons. The V end lost 5 bases, the J end lost 4 bases, and 9 bases lay between the germline ends. The CDR3 length is 13 residues. The germline gives CDR1 SGHDT, CDR2 YYEEEE.

Sequences were obtained from peripheral blood. This TCR was recovered from a woman between 40 and 50 years old with acute or convalescent COVID-19. The chain couples TRBV5-6 to TRBJ2-2; D gene ambiguous. The CDR3 bases are TGTGCCAGCAGGAGTGCTTCCACCGGGGAGCTGTTTTTT. It encodes CASRSASTGELFF.